This note documents a single TCR beta chain sequence. The data derive from a study of blood T cell repertoires in COVID-19. The wider study: The United States, Italy and Spain were the sources of the acute and convalescent COVID-19 samples. T cells, B-cell-depleted T cells, or PBMCs supplied cDNA or gDNA.

The CDR3 sequence is 17 residues long. Trimming at V came to 1 base and at J to 7 bases, leaving 12 bases not matched to a gene. CDR1 is SGHTA, CDR2 FQGTGA, per germline. Study processing details: Amplification of reference gene primers was used by the study to estimate nucleated cell counts. TCRdb's table, derived via immunoSEQ multiplex PCR, lists solely in-frame clones and lacks some. Clone size and V and J calls were adopted from that table, with D and trimming inferred from the DNA. The sample has approximately 100,000 clones, roughly 80% seen once; the top ten hold over 9.5%. The sample consisted of peripheral blood. This chain joins TRBV7-3 and TRBJ2-1; 8 nucleotides agree with TRBD1. This clonotype was obtained from a human donor in a cohort sampled during active COVID-19. CDR3 DNA sequence: TGTGCCAGCAGCTTAATGGGTGGGGCAGGGGGCCGGAATGAGCAGTTCTTC. Protein product: CASSLMGGAGGRNEQFF. Supplemented by reference TRBV7-3 and TRBJ2-1, the full variable domain reads GAGVSQTPSNKVTEKGKYVELRCDPISGHTALYWYRQSLGQGPEFLIYFQGTGAADDSGLPNDRFFAVRPEGSVSTLKIQRTERGDSAVYLCASSLMGGAGGRNEQFFGPGTRLTVL.